Sequencing of this T cell receptor (beta chain) was carried out in a study of blood T cell repertoires in COVID-19 (dated by TCRdb to 2020 to 2021). Regarding the complete study: Collaborator samples came from the United States, Italy and Spain and covered acute and convalescent phases of COVID-19. The dataset comprised deeply sampled blood TCRbeta repertoires from subjects exposed to, actively infected with, or recovered from COVID-19. The samples were drawn from two sources: the first 160 participants of the ongoing ImmuneRACE study, and fewer than 1,500 subjects contributed by 6 global collaborators. Where available, HLA class I and class II types were taken from metadata supplied by the sample provider and were not determined by assay-based typing. The repertoires were released in a freely available public database meant as a resource for research on the immune response to SARS-CoV-2. The sample metadata nearly always contained a de-identified subject ID, COVID-19 status, age in years and sex. The prospective study material was composed of cDNA or gDNA derived from T cells, B-cell-depleted T cells, or PBMCs. The full study reports these points: The amount of clinical and demographic metadata varied by source and participant and was provided uncurated.

The immunoSEQ Assay, a bias-controlled multiplex PCR, was used to amplify TCRbeta CDR3 regions from genomic DNA. Regarding the original processing steps: The number of nucleated cells in each sample was estimated from the amplification of reference gene primers within the assay. Sequence reads were collapsed and filtered to measure the absolute abundance of every unique TCRbeta CDR3 rearrangement. Productive Simpson clonality was computed per sample as the square root of Simpson's diversity index over productive rearrangements. This immuneACCESS table, as held by TCRdb, lists in-frame sequences with V and J called but not all clones. Of the missing ones, under half trace to an unresolved V gene in checked studies; the others have no known cause. The DNA was the basis for D and trimming; V, J and clone size are from that table. Here the sample has 350,000 to 450,000 clones; roughly 88% occur a single time. The leading ten clones occupy around 1.5% of the sample.

Participants in the prospective study were aged roughly 18 to 100 years, lived in over 20 United States geographic areas, and enrolled through a virtual design. In the prospective study, participants were assigned to cohorts based on the clinical history participants reported in a screening survey and a study questionnaire. Exposed participants had been in contact with someone with a PCR-confirmed or clinician-diagnosed COVID-19 case within 2 weeks of study entry. In the prospective study, mobile phlebotomists collected whole blood, serum and a nasopharyngeal or oropharyngeal swab from each participant. Prospective study participants could optionally give additional blood draws and questionnaires over an approximately 2-month period. Prospective study blood samples were shipped either frozen or at room temperature before DNA extraction. Spanning cysteine to phenylalanine, the CDR3 consists of 15 amino acids. The read is trimmed to its CDR3 DNA, 45 bases read in frame from base 1. CDR1 and CDR2, looked up from the germline V gene, are SGHTA and FQGNSA. The V end gives up 5 bases and the J end 4 bases, leaving 8 bases in the junction not matched to a gene.

Comment on this clone: What antigen it recognizes has not been identified. No base-level quality is on record; no much larger clone is a single base apart.

The sample taken for sequencing was PBMCs or T cells enriched from blood (not recorded which). The clonotype originates from a woman under 30 who had been exposed to COVID-19. The chain is encoded by TRBV7-2 joined to TRBJ1-3; 7 central bases correspond to TRBD1. The nucleotides are TGTGCCAGCAGCCCGGGACAGAATAGGGGAAACACCATATATTTT. Its translation is CASSPGQNRGNTIYF. Outside the CDR3, residues come from the reference TRBV7-2 and TRBJ1-3 proteins, so the full variable domain is: GAGVSQSPSNKVTEKGKDVELRCDPISGHTALYWYRQSLGQGLEFLIYFQGNSAPDKSGLPSDRFSAERTGGSVSTLTIQRTQQEDSAVYLCASSPGQNRGNTIYFGEGSWLTVV.